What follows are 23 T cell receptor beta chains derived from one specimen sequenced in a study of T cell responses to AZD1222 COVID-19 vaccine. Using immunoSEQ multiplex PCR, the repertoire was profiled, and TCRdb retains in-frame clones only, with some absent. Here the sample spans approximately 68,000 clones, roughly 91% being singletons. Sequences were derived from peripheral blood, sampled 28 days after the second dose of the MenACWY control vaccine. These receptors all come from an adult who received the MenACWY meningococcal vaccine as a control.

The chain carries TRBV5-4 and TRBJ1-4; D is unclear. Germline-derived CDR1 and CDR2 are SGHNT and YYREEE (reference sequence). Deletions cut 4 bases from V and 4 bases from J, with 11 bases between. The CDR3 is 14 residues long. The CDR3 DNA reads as TGTGCCAGCAGCCCGGGGTTACTTAATGAAAAACTGTTTTTT. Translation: CASSPGLLNEKLFF.

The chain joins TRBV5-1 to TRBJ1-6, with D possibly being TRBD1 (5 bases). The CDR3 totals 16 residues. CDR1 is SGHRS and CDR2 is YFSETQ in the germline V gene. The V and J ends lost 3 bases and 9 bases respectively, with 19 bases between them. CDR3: CASSSGRGERGSPLHF. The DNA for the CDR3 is TGCGCCAGCAGCTCGGGACGGGGGGAACGTGGTTCACCCCTCCACTTT.

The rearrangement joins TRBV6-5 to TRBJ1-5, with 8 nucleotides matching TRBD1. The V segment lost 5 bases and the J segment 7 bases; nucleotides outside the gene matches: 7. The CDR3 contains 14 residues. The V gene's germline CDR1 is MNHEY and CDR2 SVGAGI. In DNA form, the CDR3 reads TGTGCCAGCAGTCGTGGGACAGGCGGGCAGCCCCAGCATTTT. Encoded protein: CASSRGTGGQPQHF.

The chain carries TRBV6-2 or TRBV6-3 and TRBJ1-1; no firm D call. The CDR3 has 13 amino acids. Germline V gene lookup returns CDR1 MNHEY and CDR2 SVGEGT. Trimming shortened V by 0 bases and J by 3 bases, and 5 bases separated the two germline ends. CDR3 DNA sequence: TGTGCCAGCAGTTACTCGAGAGACACTGAAGCTTTCTTT. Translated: CASSYSRDTEAFF.

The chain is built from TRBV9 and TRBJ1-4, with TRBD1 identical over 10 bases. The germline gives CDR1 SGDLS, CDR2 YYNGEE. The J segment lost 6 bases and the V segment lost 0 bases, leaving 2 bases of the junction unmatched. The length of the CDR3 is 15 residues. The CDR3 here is CASSVDGTGDEKLFF. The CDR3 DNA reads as TGTGCCAGCAGCGTAGATGGGACAGGGGATGAAAAACTGTTTTTT.

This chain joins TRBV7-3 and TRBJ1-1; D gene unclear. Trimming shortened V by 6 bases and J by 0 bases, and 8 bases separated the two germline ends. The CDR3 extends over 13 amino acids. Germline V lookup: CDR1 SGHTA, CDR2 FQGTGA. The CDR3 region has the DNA TGTGCCAGCAGGGAAGGGCTGAACACTGAAGCTTTCTTT. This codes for CASREGLNTEAFF.

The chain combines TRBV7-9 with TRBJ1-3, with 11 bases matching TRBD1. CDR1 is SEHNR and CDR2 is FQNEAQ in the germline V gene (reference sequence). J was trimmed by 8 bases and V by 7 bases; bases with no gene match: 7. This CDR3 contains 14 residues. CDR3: CASTIGQGAYTIYF. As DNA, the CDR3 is TGTGCCAGCACCATTGGACAGGGGGCGTACACCATATATTTT.

CDR3 DNA sequence: TGTGCCAGCAGCTTACAGCGGGAGATCACAGATACGCAGTATTTT. This codes for CASSLQREITDTQYF. The J gene is TRBJ2-3, the V gene TRBV7-2; 8 bases are shared with TRBD2. The germline V gene encodes CDR1 SGHTA and CDR2 FQGNSA. This CDR3 comprises 15 residues. With 2 bases clipped from V and 2 bases from J, the junction kept 3 bases outside the gene matches.

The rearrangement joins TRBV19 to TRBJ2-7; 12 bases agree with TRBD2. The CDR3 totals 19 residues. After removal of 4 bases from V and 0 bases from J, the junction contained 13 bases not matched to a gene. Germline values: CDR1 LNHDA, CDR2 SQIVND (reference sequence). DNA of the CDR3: TGTGCCAGTAGTACTGAGGGGACAGTGGGACTAGCGGGCTCCTACGAGCAGTACTTC. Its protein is CASSTEGTVGLAGSYEQYF.

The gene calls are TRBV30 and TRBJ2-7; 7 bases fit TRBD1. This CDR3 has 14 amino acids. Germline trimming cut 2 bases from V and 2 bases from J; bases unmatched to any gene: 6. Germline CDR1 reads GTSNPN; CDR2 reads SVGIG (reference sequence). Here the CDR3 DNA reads TGTGCCTGGAGTCCCGGGACAGTCGCCTACGAGCAGTACTTC. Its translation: CAWSPGTVAYEQYF. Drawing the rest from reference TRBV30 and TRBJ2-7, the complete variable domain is SQTIHQWPATLVQPVGSPLSLECTVEGTSNPNLYWYRQAAGRGLQLLFYSVGIGQISSEVPQNLSASRPQDRQFILSSKKLLLSDSGFYLCAWSPGTVAYEQYFGPGTRLTVT.

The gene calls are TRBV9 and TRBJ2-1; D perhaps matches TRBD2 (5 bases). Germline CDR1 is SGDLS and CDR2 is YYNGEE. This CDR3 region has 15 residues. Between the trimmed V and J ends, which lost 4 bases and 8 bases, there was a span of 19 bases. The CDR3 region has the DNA TGTGCCAGCAGCCCGAGGGCGGCTAGGGCAGATGAGCAGTTCTTC. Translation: CASSPRAARADEQFF.

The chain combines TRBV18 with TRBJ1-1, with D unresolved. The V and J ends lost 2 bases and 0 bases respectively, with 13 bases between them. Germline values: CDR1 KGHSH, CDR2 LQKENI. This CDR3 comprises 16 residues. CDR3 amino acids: CASSPEVPDLNTEAFF. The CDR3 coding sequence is TGTGCCAGCTCACCAGAGGTGCCGGATTTGAACACTGAAGCTTTCTTT.

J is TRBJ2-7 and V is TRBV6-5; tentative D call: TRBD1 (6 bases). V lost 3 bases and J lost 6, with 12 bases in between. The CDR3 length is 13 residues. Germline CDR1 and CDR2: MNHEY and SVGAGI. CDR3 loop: CASSYGPGAEQYF. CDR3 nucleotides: TGTGCCAGCAGTTATGGGCCAGGGGCCGAGCAGTACTTC.

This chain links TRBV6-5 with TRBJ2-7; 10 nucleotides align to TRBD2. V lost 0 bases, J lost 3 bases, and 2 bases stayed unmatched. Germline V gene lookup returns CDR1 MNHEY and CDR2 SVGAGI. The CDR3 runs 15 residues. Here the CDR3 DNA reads TGTGCCAGCAGTTACTCGGCTAGCGGGAGCTACGAGCAGTACTTC. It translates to CASSYSASGSYEQYF.

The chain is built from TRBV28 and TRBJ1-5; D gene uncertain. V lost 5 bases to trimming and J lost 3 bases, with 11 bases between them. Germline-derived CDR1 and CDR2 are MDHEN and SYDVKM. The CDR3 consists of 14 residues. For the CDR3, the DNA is TGTGCCAGCAGTCTAAACACGGTCAATCAGCCCCAGCATTTT. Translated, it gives CASSLNTVNQPQHF.

CDR3 in amino acids: CASSLTQTPNEKLFF. CDR3 nucleotide sequence: TGTGCCAGCAGTTTAACACAAACGCCTAATGAAAAACTGTTTTTT. V usage is TRBV28 and J usage is TRBJ1-4; the D is unclear. Trimming pared 2 bases from V and 3 bases from J, leaving 10 bases between. CDR1 MDHEN and CDR2 SYDVKM come from the germline V gene. This CDR3 is 15 amino acids long.

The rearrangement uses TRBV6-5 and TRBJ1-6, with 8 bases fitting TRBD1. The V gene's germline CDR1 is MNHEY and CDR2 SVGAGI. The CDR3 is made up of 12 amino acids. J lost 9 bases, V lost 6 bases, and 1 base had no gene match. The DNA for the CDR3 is TGTGCCAGCAGCGGACAGGGTTCACCCCTCCACTTT. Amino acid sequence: CASSGQGSPLHF.

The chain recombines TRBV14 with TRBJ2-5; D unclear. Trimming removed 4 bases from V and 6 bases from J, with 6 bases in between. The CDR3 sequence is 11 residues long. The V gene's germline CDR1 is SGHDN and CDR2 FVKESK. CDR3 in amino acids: CASSRTQTQYF. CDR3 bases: TGTGCCAGCAGCCGTACTCAGACCCAGTACTTC.

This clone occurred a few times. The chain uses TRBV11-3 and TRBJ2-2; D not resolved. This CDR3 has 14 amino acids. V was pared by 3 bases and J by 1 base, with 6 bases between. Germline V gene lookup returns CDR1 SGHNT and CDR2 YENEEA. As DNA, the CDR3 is TGTGCCAGCAGCTTTTCGGGGAACACCGGGGAGCTGTTTTTT. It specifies CASSFSGNTGELFF. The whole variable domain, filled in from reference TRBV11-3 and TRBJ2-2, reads EAGVVQSPRYKIIEKKQPVAFWCNPISGHNTLYWYLQNLGQGPELLIRYENEEAVDDSQLPKDRFSAERLKGVDSTLKIQPAELGDSAVYLCASSFSGNTGELFFGEGSRLTVL.

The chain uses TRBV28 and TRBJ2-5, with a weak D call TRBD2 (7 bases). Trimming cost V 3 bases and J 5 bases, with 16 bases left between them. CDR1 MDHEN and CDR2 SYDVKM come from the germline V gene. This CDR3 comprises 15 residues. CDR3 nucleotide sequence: TGTGCCAGCAGTTTTAGGGGGGGCGGGCAGGAGACCCAGTACTTC. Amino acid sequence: CASSFRGGGQETQYF.

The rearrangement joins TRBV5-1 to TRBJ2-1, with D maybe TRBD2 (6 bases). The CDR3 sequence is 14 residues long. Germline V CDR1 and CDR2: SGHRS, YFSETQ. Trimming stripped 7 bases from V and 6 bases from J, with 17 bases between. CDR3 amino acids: CASSLSRGPNEQFF. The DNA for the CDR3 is TGCGCCAGCTCCCTATCGCGGGGTCCCAATGAGCAGTTCTTC. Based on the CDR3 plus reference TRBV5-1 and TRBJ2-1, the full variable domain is KAGVTQTPRYLIKTRGQQVTLSCSPISGHRSVSWYQQTPGQGLQFLFEYFSETQRNKGNFPGRFSGRQFSNSRSEMNVSTLELGDSALYLCASSLSRGPNEQFFGPGTRLTVL.

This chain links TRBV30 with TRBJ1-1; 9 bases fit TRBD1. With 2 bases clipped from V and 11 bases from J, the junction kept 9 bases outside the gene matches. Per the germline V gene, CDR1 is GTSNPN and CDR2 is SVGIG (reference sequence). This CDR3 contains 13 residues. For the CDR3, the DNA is TGTGCCTGGAGTCGGACAGGGGCTGGTTTGGCTTTCTTT. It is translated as CAWSRTGAGLAFF. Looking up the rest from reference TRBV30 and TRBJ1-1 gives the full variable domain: SQTIHQWPATLVQPVGSPLSLECTVEGTSNPNLYWYRQAAGRGLQLLFYSVGIGQISSEVPQNLSASRPQDRQFILSSKKLLLSDSGFYLCAWSRTGAGLAFFGQGTRLTVV.

Here the CDR3 reads CASSDASGGTEAFF. The CDR3 DNA is TGTGCCAGCAGCGATGCCAGCGGGGGCACTGAAGCTTTCTTT. The gene calls are TRBV9 and TRBJ1-1; weak D call: TRBD1 (5 bases). V gave up 3 bases and J gave up 4 bases, with 13 bases separating them. CDR3 length: 14 amino acids. CDR1 is SGDLS, CDR2 YYNGEE, per germline.